This is a list of T cell receptor beta chains from one sample in a study of human T cells and chemical hapten exposure. MiXCR was run by TCRdb on the 5' RACE reads, yielding one entry per CDR3 protein. This table holds fewer than 150,000 distinct CDR3 sequences, around 20% found once. The receptors here all came from a human donor in good health. Both conserved end residues are part of each CDR3. D genes are given only for firm matches. Only part of the rows carry a size: once, few, many, or a class if the clone is expanded.

-	TRBJ2-7	-	TRBV20-1	16	TGCAGTGCTAGAGAGGGGTTAAATCCAACCTCCTACGAGCAGTACTTC	CSAREGLNPTSYEQYF
TRBD1	TRBJ2-7	-	TRBV12-3/TRBV12-4	15	TGTGCCAGCAGCCGGGACAGCTCGAGCTCCTACGAGCAGTACTTC	CASSRDSSSSYEQYF
TRBD2	TRBJ2-1	many	TRBV5-1	15	TGCGCCAGCAGCTTGGGACTAGCGGGATTAAATGAGCAGTTCTTC	CASSLGLAGLNEQFF
-	TRBJ2-3	-	TRBV7-9	16	TGTGCCAGCAGCTTAGCTAGGGCTACGAACACAGATACGCAGTATTTT	CASSLARATNTDTQYF
TRBD2	TRBJ2-1	-	TRBV7-2	14	TGTGCCAGCAGCTTAGCGCGGGGGGCCGATGAGCAGTTCTTC	CASSLARGADEQFF
-	TRBJ1-2	-	TRBV28	12	TGTGCCAGCAGTCCCCGGACGCCTCGCTACACCTTC	CASSPRTPRYTF
TRBD1	TRBJ2-1	-	TRBV10-2	14	TGCGCCAGCAGCCGGACAGGAACGTACAATGAGCAGTTCTTC	CASSRTGTYNEQFF
TRBD2	TRBJ2-1	-	TRBV5-1	16	TGCGCCAGCAGCTGGGGAACAGCGGGGTTTGGCAATGAGCAGTTCTTC	CASSWGTAGFGNEQFF
TRBD2	TRBJ2-5	-	TRBV6-5	16	TGTGCCATCCGGGTTCCTGTGGCGGGAGGGCGAGAGACCCAGTACTTC	CAIRVPVAGGRETQYF
-	TRBJ2-7	-	TRBV9	12	TGTGCCAGCAGCGTAGGTCGGGGGGAGCAGTACTTC	CASSVGRGEQYF
TRBD2	TRBJ2-7	few	TRBV7-9	14	TGTGCCAGCAGCTTACTAGCGGCCCCCTACGAGCAGTACTTC	CASSLLAAPYEQYF
-	TRBJ1-5	-	TRBV6-9	14	TGTGCCAGCACGCATATGGGCAGAAATCAGCCCCAGCATTTT	CASTHMGRNQPQHF
-	TRBJ2-3	-	TRBV14	16	TGTGCCAGCAGCCGCCGAGGAAGGGCCGCGGGGATTGCGCAGTATTTT	CASSRRGRAAGIAQYF
TRBD1	TRBJ1-4	-	TRBV7-6	15	TGTGCCAGCAGCTGGACAGGGGGCAATATTGAAAAACTGTTTTTT	CASSWTGGNIEKLFF
TRBD1	TRBJ1-1	-	TRBV12-3/TRBV12-4	14	TGTGCCAGCAGAAGACAGGGGCAGAAGGCTGAAGCTTTCTTT	CASRRQGQKAEAFF
-	TRBJ2-5	-	TRBV10-3	16	TGTGCCATCAGTGAGTCTATGGTGGGCCTCGGAGAGACCCAGTACTTC	CAISESMVGLGETQYF
TRBD1	TRBJ2-3	-	TRBV6-5	14	TGTGCCAGCGCCCTCTCAAGGGGGCCAGATACGCAGTATTTT	CASALSRGPDTQYF
-	TRBJ1-4	-	TRBV20-1	14	TGCAGTGCTAAAACAGGGACCGAGGTAGAAAAACTGTTTTTT	CSAKTGTEVEKLFF
-	TRBJ1-1	few	TRBV18	14	TGTGCCAGCTCACCTGGGAGGTCCCACACTGAAGCTTTCTTT	CASSPGRSHTEAFF
-	TRBJ2-7	-	TRBV28	12	TGTGCCAGCGGACAGGAGGGCTACGAGCAGTACTTC	CASGQEGYEQYF
-	TRBJ2-1	-	TRBV10-2	12	TGCGCCAGCAGTGAAATCAGCCGGGAGCAGTTCTTC	CASSEISREQFF
-	TRBJ2-1	-	TRBV9	14	TGTGCCAGCAGCGTCAGTGTGGCTTACAATGAGCAGTTCTTC	CASSVSVAYNEQFF
-	TRBJ1-3	-	TRBV6-6	19	TGTGCCAGCAGTTACTCACAGACCCGGACGTCCAGCTCTGGAAACACCATATATTTT	CASSYSQTRTSSSGNTIYF
TRBD2	TRBJ2-7	-	TRBV29-1	13	TGCAGCGTTGGGGAGGGTACTGGCTACGAGCAGTACTTC	CSVGEGTGYEQYF
TRBD1	TRBJ2-5	-	TRBV11-2	15	TGTGCCAGCAGCTTAGGGGGACAGGGGACAGAGACCCAGTACTTC	CASSLGGQGTETQYF
TRBD1	TRBJ1-1	-	TRBV6-5	14	TGTGCCAGCAGCCGGACAGGGGCGAACACTGAAGCTTTCTTT	CASSRTGANTEAFF
-	TRBJ1-2	few	TRBV7-8	15	TGTGCCAGCAGCCCGCCGACCGGGACTAACTATGGCTACACCTTC	CASSPPTGTNYGYTF
-	TRBJ1-1	-	TRBV28	13	TGTGCCAGCAGTTTTGGGAGGAACACTGAAGCTTTCTTT	CASSFGRNTEAFF
TRBD1	TRBJ2-7	few	TRBV5-1	13	TGCGCCAGCAGAGGACAGGGTATCTACGAGCAGTACTTC	CASRGQGIYEQYF
TRBD1	TRBJ1-2	-	TRBV6-2/TRBV6-3	13	TGTGCCAGCAGTTCCGGACAGGTCAATGGCTACACCTTC	CASSSGQVNGYTF
TRBD2	TRBJ2-1	few	TRBV28	15	TGTGCCAGCAGTTCGGGAGGGGGGCCCTACAATGAGCAGTTCTTC	CASSSGGGPYNEQFF
-	TRBJ2-2	-	TRBV10-2	11	TGCGCCATTCAGGGTACCGGGGAGCTGTTTTTT	CAIQGTGELFF
-	TRBJ1-1	few	TRBV30	13	TGTGCCTGGAGTGTCAGGGTAGGCACTGAAGCTTTCTTT	CAWSVRVGTEAFF
-	TRBJ1-1	few	TRBV20-1	13	TGCAGTGCTGGGAGGGACGGGAACACTGAAGCTTTCTTT	CSAGRDGNTEAFF
-	TRBJ2-7	few	TRBV4-1	14	TGCGCCAGCAGCTCCTACACGGATAGAGACGAGCAGTACTTC	CASSSYTDRDEQYF
-	TRBJ1-2	-	TRBV29-1	12	TGCAGCGTTGAAGATCGCGGTGGGGGCTACACCTTC	CSVEDRGGGYTF
-	TRBJ2-3	-	TRBV29-1	15	TGCAGCGTACCATGGGGGCGGCTACTCACAGATACGCAGTATTTT	CSVPWGRLLTDTQYF
-	TRBJ2-6	many	TRBV7-2	16	TGTGCCAGCAGCCCAGGGGGGGGGAGTGGGGCCAACGTCCTGACTTTC	CASSPGGGSGANVLTF
-	TRBJ2-5	few	TRBV28	13	TGTGCCAGCAGTTTATCCAGGGAAGAGACCCAGTACTTC	CASSLSREETQYF
-	TRBJ1-3	few	TRBV28	12	TGTGCCAGCAGCCCCCCAGAAAACACCATATATTTT	CASSPPENTIYF
-	TRBJ2-1	few	TRBV6-6	14	TGTGCCAGCACCAGGGACGGGACCTACAATGAGCAGTTCTTC	CASTRDGTYNEQFF
TRBD2	TRBJ2-7	-	TRBV25-1	16	TGTGCCAGCCAAGCTCCAAGCGGGAGGGCTTCCTACGAGCAGTACTTC	CASQAPSGRASYEQYF
-	TRBJ2-1	few	TRBV29-1	13	TGCAGCGTCGGGGCCGGGGCCCACAATGAGCAGTTCTTC	CSVGAGAHNEQFF
-	TRBJ2-4	few	TRBV7-3	14	TGTGCCAGCAGGTTGGGGGCGGGTTCGGGCATTCAGTACTTC	CASRLGAGSGIQYF
TRBD2	TRBJ2-7	-	TRBV30	12	TGTGCCCAGGGACTAGCGGGCTACGAGCAGTACTTC	CAQGLAGYEQYF
-	TRBJ2-6	few	TRBV29-1	13	TGCAGCGTTGACCCTGATGGGGCCAACGTCCTGACTTTC	CSVDPDGANVLTF
-	TRBJ2-2	-	TRBV15	15	TGTGCCACCAGCAAAGTCCCTCCGGGGACCGGGGAGCTGTTTTTT	CATSKVPPGTGELFF
-	TRBJ2-3	few	TRBV4-1	18	TGCGCCAGCAGCCAAGATCCCCCGTCCCGACCGACTTCAGATACGCAGTATTTT	CASSQDPPSRPTSDTQYF
-	TRBJ2-1	few	TRBV9	13	TGTGCCAGCAACCGACTAACAACTAATGAGCAGTTCTTC	CASNRLTTNEQFF
-	TRBJ2-5	-	TRBV3-1	12	TGTGCCAGCAGCCACAGTCAAGAGACCCAGTACTTC	CASSHSQETQYF
TRBD1	TRBJ1-6	few	TRBV29-1	13	TGCAGCGTTGCCGGGACAGGCAATTCACCCCTCCACTTT	CSVAGTGNSPLHF
-	TRBJ1-1	few	TRBV18	15	TGTGCCAGCTCACCACCGGTGGTTCGGGGTACTGAAGCTTTCTTT	CASSPPVVRGTEAFF